This T cell receptor (beta chain) was captured in a study of T cell responses to AZD1222 COVID-19 vaccine. The protocol was immunoSEQ multiplex PCR, while the TCRdb copy is restricted to in-frame clones and leaves out a portion. The sample lists roughly 49,000 clones; 80% to 90% were seen once. Remarks on this clone: The antigen is undetermined.

Points from the study as a whole: Unmutated variant regions are reportedly targeted by nearly half of spike-specific TCRs. Of the AZD1222 recipients, only five to seven were seropositive at baseline. Among the donors, most were white British and more were female, and clonal diversity was possibly underestimated.

Germline lookup yields CDR1 DFQATT and CDR2 SNEGSKA (reference sequence). V was shortened by 5 bases and J by 5 bases, with 6 bases between the two germline ends. The CDR3 contains 11 residues. Source: peripheral blood, taken 28 days after the second AZD1222 dose. The V call is TRBV20-1, the J call TRBJ2-2, with unresolved D. The sequence was obtained from an adult who received the AZD1222 COVID-19 vaccine. In nucleotides, the CDR3 is TGCAGTGCTGCGGATACCGGGGAGCTGTTTTTT. This sequence encodes CSAADTGELFF.